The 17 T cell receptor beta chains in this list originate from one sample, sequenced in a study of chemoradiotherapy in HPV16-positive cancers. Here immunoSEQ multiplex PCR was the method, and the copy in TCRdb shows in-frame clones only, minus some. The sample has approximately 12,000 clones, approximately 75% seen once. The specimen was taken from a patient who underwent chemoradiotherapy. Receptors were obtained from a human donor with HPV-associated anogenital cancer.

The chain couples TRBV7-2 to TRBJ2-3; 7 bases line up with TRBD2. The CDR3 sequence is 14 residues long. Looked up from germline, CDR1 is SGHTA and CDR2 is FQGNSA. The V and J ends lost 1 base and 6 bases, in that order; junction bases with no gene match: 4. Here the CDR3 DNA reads TGTGCCAGCAGCTTAGGCGGGAGTTTGGATACGCAGTATTTT. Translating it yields CASSLGGSLDTQYF. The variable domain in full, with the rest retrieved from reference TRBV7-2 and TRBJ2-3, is GAGVSQSPSNKVTEKGKDVELRCDPISGHTALYWYRQSLGQGLEFLIYFQGNSAPDKSGLPSDRFSAERTGGSVSTLTIQRTQQEDSAVYLCASSLGGSLDTQYFGPGTRLTVL.

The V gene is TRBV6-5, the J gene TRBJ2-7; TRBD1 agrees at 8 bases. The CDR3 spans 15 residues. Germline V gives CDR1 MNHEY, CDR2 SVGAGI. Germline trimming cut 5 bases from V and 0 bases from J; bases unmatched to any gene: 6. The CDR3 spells CASSQSGTGSYEQYF. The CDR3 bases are TGTGCCAGCAGTCAATCAGGGACAGGCTCCTACGAGCAGTACTTC.

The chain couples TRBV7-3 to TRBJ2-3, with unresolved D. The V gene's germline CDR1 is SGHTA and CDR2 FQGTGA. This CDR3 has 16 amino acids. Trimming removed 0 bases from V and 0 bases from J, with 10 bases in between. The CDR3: CASSLTPNPSTDTQYF. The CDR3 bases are TGTGCCAGCAGCTTAACGCCCAATCCAAGCACAGATACGCAGTATTTT.

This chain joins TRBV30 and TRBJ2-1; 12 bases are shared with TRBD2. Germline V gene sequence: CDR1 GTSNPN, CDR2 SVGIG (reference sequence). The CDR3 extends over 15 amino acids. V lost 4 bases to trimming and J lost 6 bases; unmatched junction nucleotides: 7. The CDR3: CAWTTGLAGTNEQFF. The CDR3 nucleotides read TGTGCCTGGACCACTGGACTAGCGGGAACCAATGAGCAGTTCTTC.

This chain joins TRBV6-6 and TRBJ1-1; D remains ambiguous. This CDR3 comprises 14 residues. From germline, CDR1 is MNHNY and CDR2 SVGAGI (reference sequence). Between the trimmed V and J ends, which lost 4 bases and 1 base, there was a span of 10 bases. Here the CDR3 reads CASSFSTTNTEAFF. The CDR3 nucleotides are TGTGCCAGCAGTTTTTCCACGACGAACACTGAAGCTTTCTTT.

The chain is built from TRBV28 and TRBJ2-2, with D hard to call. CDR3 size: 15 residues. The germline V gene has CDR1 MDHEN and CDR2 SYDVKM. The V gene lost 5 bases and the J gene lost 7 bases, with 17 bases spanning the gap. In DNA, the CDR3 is TGTGCCAGCAGTATTGTGTGGGGTAAAGTCGGGGAGCTGTTTTTT. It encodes CASSIVWGKVGELFF.

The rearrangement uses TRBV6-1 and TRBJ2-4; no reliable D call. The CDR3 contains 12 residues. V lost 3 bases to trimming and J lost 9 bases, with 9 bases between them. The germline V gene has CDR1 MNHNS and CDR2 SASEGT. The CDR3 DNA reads TGTGCCAGCAGTGAGGCGTTGGGCATTCAGTACTTC. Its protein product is CASSEALGIQYF.

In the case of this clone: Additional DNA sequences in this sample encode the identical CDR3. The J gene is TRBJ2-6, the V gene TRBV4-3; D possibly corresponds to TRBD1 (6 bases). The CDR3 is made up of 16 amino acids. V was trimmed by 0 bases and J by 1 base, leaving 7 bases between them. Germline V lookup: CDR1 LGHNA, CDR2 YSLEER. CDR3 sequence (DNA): TGCGCCAGCAGCCAAGACAGGGGATCTGGGGCCAACGTCCTGACTTTC. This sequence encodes CASSQDRGSGANVLTF.

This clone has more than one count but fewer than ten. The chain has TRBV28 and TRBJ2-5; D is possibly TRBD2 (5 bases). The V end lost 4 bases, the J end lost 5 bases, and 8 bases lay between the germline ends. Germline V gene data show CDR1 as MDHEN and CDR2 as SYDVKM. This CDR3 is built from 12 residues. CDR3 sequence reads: CASSSRGETQYF. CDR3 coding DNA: TGTGCCAGCAGTTCTCGAGGGGAGACCCAGTACTTC.

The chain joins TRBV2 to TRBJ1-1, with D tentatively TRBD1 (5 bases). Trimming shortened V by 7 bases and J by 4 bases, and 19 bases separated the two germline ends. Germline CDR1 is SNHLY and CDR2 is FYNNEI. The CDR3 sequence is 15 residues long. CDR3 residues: CASTGGYGRVTEAFF. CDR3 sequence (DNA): TGTGCCAGCACCGGGGGATACGGTCGAGTCACTGAAGCTTTCTTT. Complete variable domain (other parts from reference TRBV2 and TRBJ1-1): EPEVTQTPSHQVTQMGQEVILRCVPISNHLYFYWYRQILGQKVEFLVSFYNNEISEKSEIFDDQFSVERPDGSNFTLKIRSTKLEDSAMYFCASTGGYGRVTEAFFGQGTRLTVV.

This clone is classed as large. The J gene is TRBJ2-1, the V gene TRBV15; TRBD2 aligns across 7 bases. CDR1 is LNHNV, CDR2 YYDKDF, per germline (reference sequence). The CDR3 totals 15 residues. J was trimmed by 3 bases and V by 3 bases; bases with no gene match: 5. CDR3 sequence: CATSSSGNRYNEQFF. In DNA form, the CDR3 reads TGTGCCACCAGCAGCAGCGGGAACCGCTACAATGAGCAGTTCTTC.

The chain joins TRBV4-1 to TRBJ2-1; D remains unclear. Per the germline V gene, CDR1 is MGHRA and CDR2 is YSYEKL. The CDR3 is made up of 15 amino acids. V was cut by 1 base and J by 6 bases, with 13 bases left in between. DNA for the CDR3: TGCGCCAGCAGCCAAGTTAAGGGCCTGGTCAATGAGCAGTTCTTC. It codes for CASSQVKGLVNEQFF.

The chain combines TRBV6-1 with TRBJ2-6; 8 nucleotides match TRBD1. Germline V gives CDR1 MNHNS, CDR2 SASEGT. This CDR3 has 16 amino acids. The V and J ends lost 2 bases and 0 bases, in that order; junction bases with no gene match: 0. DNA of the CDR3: TGTGCCAGCAGTGAACAGGGGGCCTCTGGGGCCAACGTCCTGACTTTC. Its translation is CASSEQGASGANVLTF.

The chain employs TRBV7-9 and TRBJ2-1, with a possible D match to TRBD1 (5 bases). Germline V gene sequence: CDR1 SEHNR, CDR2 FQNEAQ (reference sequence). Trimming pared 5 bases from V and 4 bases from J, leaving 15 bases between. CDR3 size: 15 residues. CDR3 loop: CASSPYRDSYNEQFF. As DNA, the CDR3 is TGTGCCAGCAGCCCATACAGAGACAGTTACAATGAGCAGTTCTTC. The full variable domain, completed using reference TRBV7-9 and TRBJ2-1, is DTGVSQNPRHKITKRGQNVTFRCDPISEHNRLYWYRQTLGQGPEFLTYFQNEAQLEKSRLLSDRFSAERPKGSFSTLEIQRTEQGDSAMYLCASSPYRDSYNEQFFGPGTRLTVL.

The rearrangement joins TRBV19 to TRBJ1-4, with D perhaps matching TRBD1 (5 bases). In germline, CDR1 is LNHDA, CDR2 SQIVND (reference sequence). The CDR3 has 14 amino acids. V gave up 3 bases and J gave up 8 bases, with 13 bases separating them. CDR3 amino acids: CASSITRVGEKLFF. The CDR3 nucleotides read TGTGCCAGTAGTATTACCAGGGTTGGAGAAAAACTGTTTTTT.

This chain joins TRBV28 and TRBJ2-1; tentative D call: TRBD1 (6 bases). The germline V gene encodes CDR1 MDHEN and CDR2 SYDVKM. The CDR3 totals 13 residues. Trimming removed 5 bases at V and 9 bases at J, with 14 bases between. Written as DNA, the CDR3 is TGTGCCAGCAGTCGAGCAGGGGTCGGTGAGCAGTTCTTC. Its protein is CASSRAGVGEQFF.

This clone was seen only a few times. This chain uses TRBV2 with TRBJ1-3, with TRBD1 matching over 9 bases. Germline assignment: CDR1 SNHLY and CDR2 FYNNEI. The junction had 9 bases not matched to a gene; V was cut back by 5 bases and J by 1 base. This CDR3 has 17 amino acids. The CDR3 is CASSIGTGLFSGNTIYF. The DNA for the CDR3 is TGTGCCAGCAGTATCGGGACAGGGTTATTTTCTGGAAACACCATATATTTT.